The 16 T cell receptor beta chains below all came from one sample that was sequenced in a study of breast tumors, draining lymph nodes, adjacent tissues. Axillary draining lymph nodes of breast cancer patients supplied the node samples. TCRdb analysed the multiplex PCR reads with MiXCR anew, one entry per CDR3 protein. The sample has 85,000 to 130,000 distinct CDR3 sequences; about 20% are singletons. The sample consisted of axillary lymph node tissue. These receptors came from a female donor with breast cancer. Some clones in this sample may be carry-over from other donors' samples.

This clonotype was picked up many times. The CDR3 here is CASSDPTSLYEQYF. The CDR3 DNA reads as TGTGCCAGCAGTGACCCCACGTCGCTCTACGAGCAGTACTTC. V usage is TRBV2 and J usage is TRBJ2-7; D gene uncertain. Germline lookup yields CDR1 SNHLY and CDR2 FYNNEI. The CDR3 is 14 amino acids. V dropped 3 bases and J dropped 3 bases, with 12 bases sitting between them.

The gene calls are TRBV3-1 and TRBJ2-2, with 7 bases lining up with TRBD2. The V gene end was trimmed by 5 bases and the J gene end by 1 base; junction bases not matched to a gene: 10. Germline V CDR1 and CDR2: LGHDT, YNNKEL (reference sequence). The length of the CDR3 is 17 residues. CDR3 sequence (DNA): TGTGCCAGCAGCAACCCTCGTGAGCGGGAGAACACCGGGGAGCTGTTTTTT. It is translated as CASSNPRERENTGELFF.

Comments on this clonotype: Since a much larger clone is just one base distant, this may be a read error. This likely comes from a read error, as the CDR3 has no conserved phenylalanine or tryptophan at its end. This chain joins TRBV19 and TRBJ2-1; TRBD2 agrees at 10 bases. V was clipped by 3 bases and J by 4 bases; unmatched bases: 3. Germline CDR1 reads LNHDA; CDR2 reads SQIVND (reference sequence). The CDR3 is 15 residues long. The DNA of the CDR3 is TGTGCCAGTAGTATTTCTAGCGGGGGATACAATGAGCAGTTCCTC. The encoded protein is CASSISSGGYNEQFL.

At least ten counts were recorded for this clonotype. The V call is TRBV9, the J call TRBJ1-5; D is ambiguous. Germline V CDR1 and CDR2: SGDLS, YYNGEE. The CDR3 sequence is 11 residues long. CDR3 protein: CGMDGNQPQHF. Here the CDR3 DNA reads TGTGGGATGGATGGTAATCAGCCCCAGCATTTT.

In regard to this clonotype: Being one base from a much bigger clone, this may be a read error. V and J are TRBV20-1 and TRBJ1-4, with D possibly being TRBD1 (5 bases). The CDR3 totals 14 residues. Germline values: CDR1 DFQATT, CDR2 SNEGSKA (reference sequence). CDR3 DNA: TGCAGTGCTAGTGGGGGAGGGGCAAATGGAAAACTGTTTTTT. This codes for CSASGGGANGKLFF.

With respect to this clonotype: This may stem from a read error, because a much larger clone lies one nucleotide away. In this CDR3 the conserved last residue, phenylalanine or tryptophan, is missing, so a read error is likely. The chain is built from TRBV2 and TRBJ2-3; TRBD1 is a possible D gene (6 bases). V was cut by 2 bases and J by 2 bases, with 11 bases left in between. Germline CDR1 SNHLY, CDR2 FYNNEI. The CDR3 has 15 residues. Here the CDR3 DNA reads TGTGCCAGCAGTGAACTGGGGGCCCTCACAGATACGCAGTATCTT. As protein: CASSELGALTDTQYL.

This clonotype has a count of ten or more. V usage is TRBV9 and J usage is TRBJ2-1, with no clear D. Per germline, CDR1 SGDLS and CDR2 YYNGEE. V lost 1 base and J 6 bases, leaving 11 bases between the germline ends. The CDR3 extends over 14 amino acids. The CDR3 nucleotides are TGTGCCAGCAGCGTAACCGACATCTCCAATGAGCAGTTCTTC. Protein: CASSVTDISNEQFF.

The sample holds a few counts of this clonotype. The rearrangement links TRBV5-5 to TRBJ2-6; TRBD2 aligns across 7 bases. Germline-derived CDR1 and CDR2 are SGHKS and YYEKEE (reference sequence). V was pared by 0 bases and J by 2 bases, with 2 bases of the junction left unmatched. CDR3 size: 16 residues. The DNA of the CDR3 is TGTGCCAGCAGCTTGGAGGGAGGGGCTGGGGCCAACGTCCTGACTTTC. Amino acid sequence: CASSLEGGAGANVLTF.

This clonotype was seen a few times. Being one base from a much bigger clone, this may be a read error. The J gene is TRBJ2-5, the V gene TRBV15, with D perhaps matching TRBD2 (5 bases). Trimming stripped 0 bases from V and 5 bases from J, with 10 bases between. Per the germline V gene, CDR1 is LNHNV and CDR2 is YYDKDF (reference sequence). This CDR3 has 14 residues. CDR3 DNA sequence: TGTGCCACCAGCAGAGATCCCCGGGGTGAGACCCAGTACTTC. Translating it yields CATSRDPRGETQYF.

Note on this clonotype: A much bigger clone sits one base away, suggesting this may be a read error. The chain couples TRBV19 to TRBJ2-7; TRBD1 matches 7 bases. CDR1 is LNHDA, CDR2 SQIVND, per germline (reference sequence). The CDR3 is made up of 14 amino acids. Trimming removed 6 bases from V and 2 bases from J; junction bases left unmatched: 7. The DNA of the CDR3 is TGTGCCAGTAGCACCAGAGGGGGCGCCTACGAGCAGTACTTC. The encoded protein is CASSTRGGAYEQYF.

This clonotype was counted at least ten times. The chain couples TRBV19 to TRBJ1-5, with TRBD1 identical over 7 bases. This CDR3 comprises 15 residues. V shed 4 bases and J 1 base; nucleotides not matched to a gene: 4. The germline gives CDR1 LNHDA, CDR2 SQIVND (reference sequence). The DNA of the CDR3 is TGTGCCAGTAGTAGGACAGGAGGAAGCAATCAGCCCCAGCATTTT. Residues: CASSRTGGSNQPQHF.

In regard to this clonotype: One base away lies a much larger clone, so this may be a sequencing read error. The rearrangement uses TRBV19 and TRBJ1-2; possibly TRBD1 for D (6 bases). The CDR3 totals 12 residues. Germline V CDR1 and CDR2: LNHDA, SQIVND (reference sequence). Trimming cost V 10 bases and J 7 bases, with 16 bases left between them. CDR3 sequence reads: CATKGGLCGYTF. The CDR3 DNA is TGTGCCACTAAAGGGGGGCTTTGTGGCTACACCTTC.

This clonotype was counted at least ten times. The V and J genes are TRBV12-3 or TRBV12-4 and TRBJ2-1, with D perhaps assigned TRBD1 or TRBD2 (5 bases each). The CDR3 spans 14 residues. V lost 6 bases and J 3 bases, leaving 12 bases between the germline ends. The CDR3 DNA sequence: TGTGCCAGCAGCGTAAGGGACGGCTACAATGAGCAGTTCTTC. It yields the protein CASSVRDGYNEQFF.

The chain has TRBV27 and TRBJ1-6; no reliable D call. V dropped 7 bases and J dropped 8 bases, with 12 bases sitting between them. Germline V gene lookup returns CDR1 MNHEY and CDR2 SMNVEV (reference sequence). The CDR3 loop spans 13 amino acids. CDR3 loop: CASTTRRDSPLHF. Here the CDR3 DNA reads TGTGCCAGCACCACTAGGCGGGATTCACCCCTCCACTTT.

The chain is built from TRBV9 and TRBJ2-5, with TRBD1 matching over 8 bases. CDR3 length: 14 amino acids. V was clipped by 4 bases and J by 5 bases; unmatched bases: 7. Germline CDR1 SGDLS, CDR2 YYNGEE. Here the CDR3 DNA reads TGTGCCAGCAGCCCGTCAGGGGGCGATGAGACCCAGTACTTC. Protein product: CASSPSGGDETQYF.

For the CDR3, the DNA is TGTGCCAGCAGCCCTAGCGAGGGAAACATTCAGTACTTC. Translating gives CASSPSEGNIQYF. The J gene is TRBJ2-4, the V gene TRBV6-6; a possible D gene is TRBD2 (6 bases). Germline V gene sequence: CDR1 MNHNY, CDR2 SVGAGI (reference sequence). CDR3 length equals 13 residues. V was cut by 6 bases and J by 6 bases, with 12 bases left in between.